This TCR beta chain was identified in a study of control samples from healthy donors and cancer patients. Only in-frame clones appear in the TCRdb table, and some are missing; sequencing was by immunoSEQ multiplex PCR. The sample yields 130,000 or so clones, approximately 89% seen once. Source material: blood. This clonotype was obtained from a man in his 60s in good health.

CDR3 sequence reads: CATSRGDSPNEQYF. CDR3 coding DNA: TGTGCCACCAGCAGAGGTGATAGCCCCAACGAGCAGTACTTC. This chain links TRBV15 with TRBJ2-7; unclear D gene. V was cut by 1 base and J by 5 bases, with 12 bases left in between. This CDR3 is built from 14 residues. In germline, CDR1 is LNHNV, CDR2 YYDKDF (reference sequence).